This T cell receptor (beta chain) was documented in a study of T cells in Graves' hyperthyroidism and ophthalmopathy. CDR3 length: 15 amino acids. Germline values: CDR1 SGHKS, CDR2 YYEKEE (reference sequence). The J segment lost 2 bases and the V segment lost 1 base, leaving 5 bases of the junction unmatched. It was considered stable Graves' hyperthyroidism when ophthalmopathy did not progress within 18 months. It was RNA transcripts that yielded the amplified TCR beta CDR3 regions. The TCR CDR3 first-round RT-PCR relied on the HTBI primer set. TCRdb reprocessed the multiplex PCR reads with MiXCR, giving one entry per CDR3 protein. In the table there are 550,000 to 800,000 distinct CDR3 sequences, about 17% of which are singletons.

Sequenced sample: blood. The chain employs TRBV5-5 and TRBJ1-2; 7 bases agree with TRBD1. The source of this sequence is a man aged 18 to 35 with Graves' hyperthyroidism. CDR3 nucleotides: TGTGCCAGCAGCTTGCCCCAGGGGGGGAACTATGGCTACACCTTC. Its translation: CASSLPQGGNYGYTF.